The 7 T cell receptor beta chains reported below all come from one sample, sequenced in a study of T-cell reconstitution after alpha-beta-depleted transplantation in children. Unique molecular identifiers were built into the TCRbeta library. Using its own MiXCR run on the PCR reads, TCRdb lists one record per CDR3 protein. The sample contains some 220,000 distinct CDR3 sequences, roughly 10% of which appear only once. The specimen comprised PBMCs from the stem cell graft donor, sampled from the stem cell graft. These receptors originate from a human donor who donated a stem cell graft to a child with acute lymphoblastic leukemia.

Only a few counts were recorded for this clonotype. The CDR3 is CASSYDEQYF. The CDR3 coding sequence is TGTGCCAGCAGTTACGACGAGCAGTACTTC. The chain is built from TRBV28 and TRBJ2-7; D unclear. This CDR3 has 10 residues. Germline values: CDR1 MDHEN, CDR2 SYDVKM. V dropped 4 bases and J dropped 5 bases, with 3 bases sitting between them.

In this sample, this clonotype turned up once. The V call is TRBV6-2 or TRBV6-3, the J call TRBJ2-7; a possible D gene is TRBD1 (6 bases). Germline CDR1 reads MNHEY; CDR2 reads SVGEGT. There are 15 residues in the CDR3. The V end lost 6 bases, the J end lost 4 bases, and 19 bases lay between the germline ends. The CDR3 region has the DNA TGTGCCAGCAGAGGGGGAAGGACCCCTTTTTACGAGCAGTACTTC. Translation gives CASRGGRTPFYEQYF.

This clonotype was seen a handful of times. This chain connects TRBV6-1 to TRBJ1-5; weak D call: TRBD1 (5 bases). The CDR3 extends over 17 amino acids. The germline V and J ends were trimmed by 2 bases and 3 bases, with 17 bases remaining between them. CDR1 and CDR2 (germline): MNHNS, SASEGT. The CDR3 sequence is CASSEWIRGGNNQPQHF. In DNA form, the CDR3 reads TGTGCCAGCAGTGAATGGATAAGGGGAGGTAACAATCAGCCCCAGCATTTT.

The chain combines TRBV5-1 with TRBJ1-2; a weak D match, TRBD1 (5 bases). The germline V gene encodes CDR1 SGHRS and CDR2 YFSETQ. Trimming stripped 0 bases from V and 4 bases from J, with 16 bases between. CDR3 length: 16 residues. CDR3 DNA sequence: TGCGCCAGCAGCTTGGGGGGGTTCGACAGCCTCTATGGCTACACCTTC. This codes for CASSLGGFDSLYGYTF.

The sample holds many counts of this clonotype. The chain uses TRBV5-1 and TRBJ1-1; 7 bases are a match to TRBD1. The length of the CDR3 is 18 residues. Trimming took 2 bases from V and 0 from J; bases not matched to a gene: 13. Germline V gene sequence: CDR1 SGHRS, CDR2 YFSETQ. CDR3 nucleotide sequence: TGCGCCAGCAGCTTAACAGGGGTTGGAATTAATATGAACACTGAAGCTTTCTTT. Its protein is CASSLTGVGINMNTEAFF.

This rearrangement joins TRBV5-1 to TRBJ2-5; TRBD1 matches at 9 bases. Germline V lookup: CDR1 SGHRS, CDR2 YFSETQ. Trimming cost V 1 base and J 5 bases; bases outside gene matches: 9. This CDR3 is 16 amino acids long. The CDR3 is CASSLSLGQGGETQYF. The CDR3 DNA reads TGCGCCAGCAGCTTGTCCTTGGGACAGGGCGGGGAGACCCAGTACTTC.

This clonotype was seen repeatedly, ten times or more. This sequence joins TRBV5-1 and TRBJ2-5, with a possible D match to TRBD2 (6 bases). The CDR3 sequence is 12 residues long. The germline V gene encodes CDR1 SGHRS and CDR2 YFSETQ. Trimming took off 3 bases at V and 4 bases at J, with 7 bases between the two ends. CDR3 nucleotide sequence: TGCGCCAGCAGCTGGGGAGGAGAGACCCAGTACTTC. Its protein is CASSWGGETQYF. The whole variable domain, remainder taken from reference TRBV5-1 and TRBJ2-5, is KAGVTQTPRYLIKTRGQQVTLSCSPISGHRSVSWYQQTPGQGLQFLFEYFSETQRNKGNFPGRFSGRQFSNSRSEMNVSTLELGDSALYLCASSWGGETQYFGPGTRLLVL.